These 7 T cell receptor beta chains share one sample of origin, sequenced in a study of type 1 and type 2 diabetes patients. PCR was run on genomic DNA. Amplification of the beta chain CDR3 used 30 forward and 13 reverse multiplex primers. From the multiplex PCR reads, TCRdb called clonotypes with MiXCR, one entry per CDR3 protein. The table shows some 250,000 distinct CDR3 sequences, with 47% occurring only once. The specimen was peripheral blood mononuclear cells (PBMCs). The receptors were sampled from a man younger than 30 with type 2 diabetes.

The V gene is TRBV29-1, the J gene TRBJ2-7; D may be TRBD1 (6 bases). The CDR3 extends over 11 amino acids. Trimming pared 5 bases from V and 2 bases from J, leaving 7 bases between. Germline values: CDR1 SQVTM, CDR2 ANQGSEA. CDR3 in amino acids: CSVTGTYEQYF. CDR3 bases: TGCAGCGTTACAGGGACCTACGAGCAGTACTTC.

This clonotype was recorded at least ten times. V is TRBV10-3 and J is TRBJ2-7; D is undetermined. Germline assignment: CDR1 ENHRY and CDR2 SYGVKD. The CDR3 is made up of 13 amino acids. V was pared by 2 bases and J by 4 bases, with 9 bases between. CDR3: CAISERLEYEQYF. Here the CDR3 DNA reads TGTGCCATCAGTGAGAGGCTCGAGTACGAGCAGTACTTC.

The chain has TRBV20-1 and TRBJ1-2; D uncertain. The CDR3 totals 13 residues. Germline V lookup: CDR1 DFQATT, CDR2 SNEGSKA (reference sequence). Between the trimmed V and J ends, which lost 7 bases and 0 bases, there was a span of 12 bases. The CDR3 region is CSVDGPTNYGYTF. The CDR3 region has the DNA TGCAGTGTGGATGGCCCTACTAACTATGGCTACACCTTC.

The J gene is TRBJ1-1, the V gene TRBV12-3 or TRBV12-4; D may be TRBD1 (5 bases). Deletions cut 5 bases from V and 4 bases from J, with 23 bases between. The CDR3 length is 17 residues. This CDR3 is CASSHGARVFGGTEAFF. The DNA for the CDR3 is TGTGCCAGCAGTCACGGGGCCAGGGTCTTTGGGGGCACTGAAGCTTTCTTT.

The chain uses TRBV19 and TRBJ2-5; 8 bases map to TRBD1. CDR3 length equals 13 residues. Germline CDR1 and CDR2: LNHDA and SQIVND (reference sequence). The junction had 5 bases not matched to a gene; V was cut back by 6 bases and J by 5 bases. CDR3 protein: CASSGQGLETQYF. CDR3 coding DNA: TGTGCCAGTAGCGGACAGGGTTTGGAGACCCAGTACTTC.

CDR3 region: CASSLIGTEAFF. The CDR3 bases are TGTGCCAGCAGCTTAATCGGCACTGAAGCTTTCTTT. The chain joins TRBV7-6 to TRBJ1-1; unclear D gene. The CDR3 extends over 12 amino acids. The V end was cut by 2 bases, the J end by 4 bases, with 5 bases between. Germline V gene sequence: CDR1 SGHVS, CDR2 FNYEAQ.

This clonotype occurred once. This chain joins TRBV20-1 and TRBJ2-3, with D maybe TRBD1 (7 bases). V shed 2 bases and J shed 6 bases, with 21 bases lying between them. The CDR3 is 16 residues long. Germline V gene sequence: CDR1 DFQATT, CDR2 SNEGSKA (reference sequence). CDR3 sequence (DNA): TGCAGTGCTAGATCCATCTCCTCGGCAGGGGGGGATACGCAGTATTTT. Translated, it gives CSARSISSAGGDTQYF.